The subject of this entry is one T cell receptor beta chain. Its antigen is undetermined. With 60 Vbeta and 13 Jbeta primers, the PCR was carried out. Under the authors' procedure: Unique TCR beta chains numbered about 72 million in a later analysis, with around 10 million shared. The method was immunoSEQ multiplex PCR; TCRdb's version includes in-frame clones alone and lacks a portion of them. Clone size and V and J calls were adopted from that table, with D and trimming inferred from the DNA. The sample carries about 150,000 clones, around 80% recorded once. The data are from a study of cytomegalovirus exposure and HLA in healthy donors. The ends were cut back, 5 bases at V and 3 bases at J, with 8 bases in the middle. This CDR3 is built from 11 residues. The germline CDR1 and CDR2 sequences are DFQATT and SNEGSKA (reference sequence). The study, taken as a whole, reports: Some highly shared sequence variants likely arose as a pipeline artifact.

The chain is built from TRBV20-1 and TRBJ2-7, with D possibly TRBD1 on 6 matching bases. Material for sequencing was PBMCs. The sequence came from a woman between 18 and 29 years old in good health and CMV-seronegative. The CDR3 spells CSASQGYEQYF. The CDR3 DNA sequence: TGCAGTGCTTCACAGGGCTACGAGCAGTACTTC.